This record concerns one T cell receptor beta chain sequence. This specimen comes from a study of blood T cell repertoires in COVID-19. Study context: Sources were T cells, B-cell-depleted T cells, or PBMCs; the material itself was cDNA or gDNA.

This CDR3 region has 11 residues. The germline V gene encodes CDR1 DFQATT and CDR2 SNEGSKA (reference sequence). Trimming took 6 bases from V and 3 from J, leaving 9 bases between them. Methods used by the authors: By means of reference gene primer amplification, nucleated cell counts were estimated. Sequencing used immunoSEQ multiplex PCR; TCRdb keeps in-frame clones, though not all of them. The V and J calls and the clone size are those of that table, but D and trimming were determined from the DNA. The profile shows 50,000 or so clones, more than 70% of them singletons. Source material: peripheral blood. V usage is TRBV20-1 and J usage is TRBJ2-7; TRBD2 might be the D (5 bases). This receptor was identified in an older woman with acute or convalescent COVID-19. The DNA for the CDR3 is TGCAGTGCCTCCCGGGACTACGAGCAGTACTTC. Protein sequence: CSASRDYEQYF.